The rows below give T cell receptor beta chains drawn from one sample of a study of shared clonotypes between healthy human individuals. The assay was immunoSEQ multiplex PCR, and TCRdb's table has in-frame clones only and misses some. The table records under 600,000 clones, more than 95% of them present only once. Sequences were obtained from naive CD4+ T cells sorted from blood. The origin of the receptors is a woman aged 25 to 39 in good health. CDR3s include the opening cysteine and the closing phenylalanine or tryptophan. Each record gives: clone size, V gene, D gene, J gene, CDR3 DNA, CDR3 protein. D genes are given only for firm matches. Clone sizes are given selectively: once, few, many, or a class where the clone is expanded.

once,TRBV4-1,.,TRBJ1-1,TGCGCCAGCAGCCGGACTAGGCTGAACACTGAAGCTTTCTTT,CASSRTRLNTEAFF
.,TRBV4-1,TRBD2,TRBJ2-1,TGCGCCAGCAGCCAAGATACCAGCGGGAGGTGGAATGAGCAGTTCTTC,CASSQDTSGRWNEQFF
.,TRBV5-1,.,TRBJ2-7,TGCGCCAGCAGCGTGGCGAGATGGACGCTCGGAGGCGAGCAGTACTTC,CASSVARWTLGGEQYF
.,TRBV15,TRBD1,TRBJ2-5,TGTGCCACCAGCAGAGGACAGGGGCAAGAGACCCAGTACTTC,CATSRGQGQETQYF
.,TRBV28,.,TRBJ1-4,TGTGCCAGCAGGCCAACTAATGAAAAACTGTTTTTT,CASRPTNEKLFF
.,TRBV5-8,.,TRBJ2-1,TGTGCCAGCAGCAAACACGACACATCGGGTGAGCAGTTCTTC,CASSKHDTSGEQFF
.,TRBV2,.,TRBJ2-7,TGTGCCAGTGCACTCTACGAGCAGTACTTC,CASALYEQYF
.,TRBV14,.,TRBJ2-1,TGTGCCAGCACTCCTAGGCTAGGCGATGAGCAGTTCTTC,CASTPRLGDEQFF
.,TRBV7-2,TRBD1,TRBJ2-7,TGTGCCAGCAGCCCAAAACGGGACAGGACCTACGAGCAGTACTTC,CASSPKRDRTYEQYF
.,TRBV11-2,.,TRBJ2-1,TGTGCCAGCAGCTTAGAGGTTGCGGGGTTCTATGAGCAGTTCTTC,CASSLEVAGFYEQFF
.,TRBV28,TRBD1,TRBJ1-2,TGTGCCAGCAGCCAGACCGGGACAGGGACTGCCTATGGCTACACCTTC,CASSQTGTGTAYGYTF
.,TRBV28,.,TRBJ2-7,TGTGCCAGCAGTTTACCCAGAACACGTAGTCGGGGTTACGAGCAGTACTTC,CASSLPRTRSRGYEQYF
.,TRBV6-1,TRBD1,TRBJ2-1,TGTGCCACCTCCCCCGGGACAGGGATAAGGGATGAGCAGTTCTTC,CATSPGTGIRDEQFF
.,TRBV2,.,TRBJ2-1,TGTGCCACCGCTAGCTCCTACAATGAGCAGTTCTTC,CATASSYNEQFF
.,TRBV27,TRBD1,TRBJ2-4,TGTGCCAGCCAGGGGACAGCAAAAAACATTCAGTACTTC,CASQGTAKNIQYF
.,TRBV20-1,.,TRBJ2-5,TGCAGTGCTAGTTCCGGGGAGACCCAGTACTTC,CSASSGETQYF
.,TRBV2,TRBD1,TRBJ1-4,TGTGCCAGCAGCGATAGGACAGGGACTAATGAAAAACTGTTTTTT,CASSDRTGTNEKLFF
.,TRBV30,TRBD1,TRBJ2-6,TGTGCCTGGAGTGTACACCCTGGACAGGGGCACTCTGGGGCCAACGTCCTGACTTTC,CAWSVHPGQGHSGANVLTF
.,TRBV28,.,TRBJ1-5,TGTGCCAGCAGGGAGGGAGGTGGCCAGCCCCAGCATTTT,CASREGGGQPQHF
.,TRBV13,TRBD1,TRBJ1-2,TGTGCCAGCAGTTTATCCGGGACAGGGAGTGGCTACACCTTC,CASSLSGTGSGYTF
.,TRBV7-9,.,TRBJ2-1,TGTGCCAGCAGCTTAGCGTCGTCCTACAATGAGCAGTTCTTC,CASSLASSYNEQFF
.,TRBV6-1,.,TRBJ2-7,TGTGCCAGCAGAAACGGACTCCCCTACGAGCAGTACTTC,CASRNGLPYEQYF
.,TRBV6-5,TRBD1,TRBJ1-4,TGTGCCAGCAGTGGGACAGATGAAAAACTGTTTTTT,CASSGTDEKLFF
few,TRBV7-9,.,TRBJ1-1,TGTGCCAGCAGGTGGGGGTCGGGCACTGAAGCTTTCTTT,CASRWGSGTEAFF
.,TRBV7-8,.,TRBJ1-3,TGTGCCAGCAGCTTGGGGGGAGGTCCGGGTGGAAACACCATATATTTT,CASSLGGGPGGNTIYF
.,TRBV7-9,TRBD1,TRBJ1-2,TGTGCCAGCAGCCGTGACAGGGGCTACGATGGCTACACCTTC,CASSRDRGYDGYTF
.,TRBV7-9,TRBD2,TRBJ2-3,TGTGCCAGCACTCTAGCGGGAGGCACAGATACGCAGTATTTT,CASTLAGGTDTQYF
.,TRBV28,TRBD1,TRBJ2-1,TGTGCCAGCAGTTTATACCAGACAGGGGTCTCATACAATGAGCAGTTCTTC,CASSLYQTGVSYNEQFF
.,TRBV15,TRBD2,TRBJ2-1,TGTGCCACCAGCAGGGGACTAGCGGGAGCCTACAATGAGCAGTTCTTC,CATSRGLAGAYNEQFF
.,TRBV28,TRBD2,TRBJ2-3,TGTGCCAGTCACACTAGCGGGAGTACAGATACGCAGTATTTT,CASHTSGSTDTQYF
.,TRBV2,.,TRBJ1-4,TGTGCCAGCAGTCCTGACAGCGCAACTAATGAAAAACTGTTTTTT,CASSPDSATNEKLFF
.,TRBV19,.,TRBJ1-1,TGTGCCAGTAGTATAGTGGGCCAGGACACTGAAGCTTTCTTT,CASSIVGQDTEAFF
.,TRBV5-1,TRBD2,TRBJ2-7,TGCGCCAGCAGCTTGGGACTAGCGACCCTCTCCTACGAGCAGTACTTC,CASSLGLATLSYEQYF
.,TRBV28,.,TRBJ1-5,TGTGCCAGCAGGACTACAGTCAATCAGCCCCAGCATTTT,CASRTTVNQPQHF
.,TRBV2,.,TRBJ2-7,TGTGCCAGCAGTGAAGCGGCTCGCGGGGCCGTGGGCGAGCAGTACTTC,CASSEAARGAVGEQYF
.,TRBV27,.,TRBJ2-3,TGTGCCAGCACCGGGATGCTCACAGATACGCAGTATTTT,CASTGMLTDTQYF
.,TRBV5-4,.,TRBJ1-1,TGTGCCAGCAGCTTGAAAGGGGCTGAGAACACTGAAGCTTTCTTT,CASSLKGAENTEAFF
.,TRBV28,TRBD1,TRBJ2-3,TGTGCCAGCAGTTCAACGCAGGGGGCTACAGATACGCAGTATTTT,CASSSTQGATDTQYF
.,TRBV7-9,.,TRBJ2-1,TGTGCCAGCAGCGCAGGGGAGGGCCAGTTTCCGTTCTTC,CASSAGEGQFPFF
.,TRBV10-3,TRBD1,TRBJ1-3,TGTGCCATCAGTGGAGCGGACAGGGTTGGAAACACCATATATTTT,CAISGADRVGNTIYF
.,TRBV5-4,.,TRBJ2-1,TGTGCCAGCAGCTTGAATGCGAACTCCTACAATGAGCAGTTCTTC,CASSLNANSYNEQFF
.,TRBV19,TRBD1,TRBJ2-7,TGTGCCAGCGGACAGGGGGCGAAAGAGCAGTACTTC,CASGQGAKEQYF
once,TRBV5-6,TRBD1,TRBJ1-2,TGTGCCAGCAGCTACCAGGACAGGTATTATGGCTACACCTTC,CASSYQDRYYGYTF
.,TRBV6-6,TRBD1,TRBJ2-7,TGTGCCAGCAGTTACTCTGGGACAGGTACGAACGAGCAGTACTTC,CASSYSGTGTNEQYF
.,TRBV5-1,.,TRBJ1-1,TGCGCCAGCAGCATGATAGGACAGTACACTGAAGCTTTCTTT,CASSMIGQYTEAFF
once,TRBV29-1,.,TRBJ1-6,TGCAGCGTTAGAGGCAGGGGTGGAAATTCACCCCTCCACTTT,CSVRGRGGNSPLHF
.,TRBV7-9,.,TRBJ2-1,TGTGCCAGCAGCTCCCGTTGGGCTACGCCGGGGGACAATGAGCAGTTCTTC,CASSSRWATPGDNEQFF
.,TRBV10-3,.,TRBJ2-5,TGTGCCATCAGTGCCGGACAGGGAGGGAAAAAGACCCAGTACTTC,CAISAGQGGKKTQYF
.,TRBV19,TRBD2,TRBJ2-3,TGTGCCAGTACGCAAGGGACTAGCGGGTCCTCCACAGATACGCAGTATTTT,CASTQGTSGSSTDTQYF
.,TRBV6-4,TRBD2,TRBJ2-2,TGTGCCAGCAGTGACTCGAAAGCTAGCGGGAACACCGGGGAGCTGTTTTTT,CASSDSKASGNTGELFF
.,TRBV6-5,TRBD1,TRBJ2-7,TGTGCCAGCAGTTACTCCCCGGGACAGTCTTACGAGCAGTACTTC,CASSYSPGQSYEQYF
.,TRBV4-2,TRBD2,TRBJ2-2,TGTGCCAGCAGCCCGATCGGACTAGCGGAAGACGGGGAGCTGTTTTTT,CASSPIGLAEDGELFF
.,TRBV27,TRBD1,TRBJ2-2,TGTGCCAGCAGTCTGGGACAGCTTATCCGGCCCGGGGAGCTGTTTTTT,CASSLGQLIRPGELFF